A selection of T cell receptor beta chains follows, all from one sample in a study of neoadjuvant nivolumab and ipilimumab in lung cancer. Assay: immunoSEQ multiplex PCR; the TCRdb copy retains only in-frame clones and omits some. The data show several thousand clones, 75% to 90% seen once. Sequenced here: tumor tissue, sampled after neoadjuvant nivolumab, alone or with ipilimumab, at or shortly before surgery. The receptors were sampled from an adult with non-small cell lung cancer. The conserved cysteine and the conserved F or W are not part of the CDR3 here. Each record gives: V gene, CDR3 protein.

>TRBV5-8
ASSFDQRFNQPQH
>TRBV11-2
ASSLGLDFSYEQY
>TRBV5-1
ASRWDTQETQY
>TRBV2
ASSRAEVNYGYT
>TRBV18
ASSLQVLAGGGTQY
>TRBV5-4
ATNSAQGVNYGYT
>TRBV19
ASSEGLAGLRAEQF
>TRBV2
ASSAIGSSYNEQF
>TRBV19
ASTPGHPGDGYT
>TRBV29-1
SVEGVKGGWETQY
>TRBV27
ASSFAARTEAF
>TRBV6-4
ASSDEATGELF
>TRBV30
AWSAHVGPYGYT
>TRBV7-9
ASTPGRDSYEQY
>TRBV5-4
ASSQGLAASGTDTQY
>TRBV5-1
ASRGPGDTEAF
>TRBV18
ASPQDETQY
>TRBV4-1
ASSTSHELTEAF
>TRBV18
ASSPLQGGYGYT
>TRBV5-1
ASSLQQGETQY
>TRBV5-1
ASNSQGSTDTQY
>TRBV2
ASSPPGDCT
>TRBV6-5
ASRQGGRAGELF
>TRBV5-4
ASSLGIGSGTDTQY
>TRBV5-1
ASSWGTGGYGYT
>TRBV18
ASSPPNRGGGETQY
>TRBV29-1
SLKGDLQTSTDTQY
>TRBV11-3
ASSLGGPAGRTDTQY
>TRBV11-2
ASSLDTGDTQY
>TRBV11-2
ASSLERLAPDTQY
>TRBV5-1
ASSLGQGANTEAF
>TRBV11-2
ASSFGSRTGVLAF
>TRBV25-1
ASSDARGRQPQH
>TRBV5-1
ASRPTDRSYEQY
>TRBV5-1
ASRGQGATNEKLF
>TRBV4-2
ASSQVSQVQETQY
>TRBV5-1
ASSLTSGRGEQY